Listed below are T cell receptor beta chains from one sample, sequenced in a study of monozygotic twins with inflammatory bowel disease. TCRdb re-called the 5' RACE reads, yielding one record per CDR3 amino acid sequence without DNA. The sample table sets out some 440,000 distinct CDR3 sequences. Material: blood. All receptors come from a human donor with ulcerative colitis or Crohn's disease, or a healthy co-twin of an affected twin (not recorded which). Both conserved end residues are part of each CDR3.

length: 15
V: TRBV4-1
J: TRBJ2-7
CDR3: CASSRTTQSSYEQYF

length: 14
V: TRBV12-3/TRBV12-4
J: TRBJ1-5
CDR3: CASSSVGSNQPQHF

length: 15
V: TRBV4-2
J: TRBJ2-2
CDR3: CASSQDLGGTGELFF

length: 12
V: TRBV15
J: TRBJ2-5
CDR3: CATGTVQETQYF

length: 15
V: TRBV6-5
J: TRBJ1-6
CDR3: CASSYSGTTSGTLHF

length: 14
V: TRBV12-3/TRBV12-4
J: TRBJ1-1
CDR3: CASTVDRGSTEAFF

length: 13
V: TRBV14
J: TRBJ2-3
CDR3: CASRSDPGDTQYF

length: 11
V: TRBV20-1
J: TRBJ2-1
CDR3: CSAQLAGGKFF

length: 20
V: TRBV29-1
J: TRBJ2-3
CDR3: CSVEEVGSWPFPRRTDTQYF

length: 13
V: TRBV12-3/TRBV12-4
J: TRBJ2-3
CDR3: CASSLLDTDTQYF

length: 13
V: TRBV30
J: TRBJ1-5
CDR3: CAPRESANQPQHF

length: 14
V: TRBV12-3/TRBV12-4
J: TRBJ2-1
CDR3: CASGGGLAPNEQFF

length: 13
V: TRBV2
J: TRBJ1-2
CDR3: CASRGQGVLGYTF

length: 12
V: TRBV6-2/TRBV6-3
J: TRBJ2-3
CDR3: CAAGQTLDTQYF

length: 14
V: TRBV9
J: TRBJ1-1
CDR3: CASSPTGDRTEAFF

length: 13
V: TRBV7-3
J: TRBJ1-2
CDR3: CASSFNRGLGYTF

length: 15
V: TRBV29-1
J: TRBJ2-2
CDR3: CSVEDETANTGELFF

length: 12
V: TRBV12-3/TRBV12-4
J: TRBJ2-1
CDR3: CASSVWDNEQFF

length: 12
V: TRBV7-9
J: TRBJ1-1
CDR3: CASSVTHFEAFF

length: 13
V: TRBV30
J: TRBJ2-6
CDR3: CAWTGPGANVLTF

length: 18
V: TRBV29-1
J: TRBJ2-2
CDR3: CSVEVGLGRGRGPGELFF

length: 13
V: TRBV6-5
J: TRBJ2-1
CDR3: CASRPIGRGEQFF

length: 15
V: TRBV5-1
J: TRBJ2-2
CDR3: CASSPYGENTGELFF

length: 14
V: TRBV20-1
J: TRBJ2-7
CDR3: CSAPLTGQGYEQYF

length: 15
V: TRBV29-1
J: TRBJ2-6
CDR3: CSVASVQAGANVLTF

length: 14
V: TRBV27
J: TRBJ1-6
CDR3: CASSLVGVGSPLHF

length: 12
V: TRBV20-1
J: TRBJ2-5
CDR3: CSATSGSGTQYF

length: 15
V: TRBV10-3
J: TRBJ2-1
CDR3: CAITGLAGGSNEQFF

length: 13
V: TRBV18
J: TRBJ1-3
CDR3: CASSPDTGNTIYF

length: 13
V: TRBV12-3/TRBV12-4
J: TRBJ2-7
CDR3: CASSLRQGNEQYF

length: 14
V: TRBV18
J: TRBJ1-1
CDR3: CASSTGGLNTEAFF

length: 15
V: TRBV6-1
J: TRBJ2-1
CDR3: CASSETASGKGEQFF

length: 13
V: TRBV5-6
J: TRBJ2-7
CDR3: CASSQTGASEQYF

length: 14
V: TRBV20-1
J: TRBJ2-7
CDR3: CSARSDRSSYEQYF

length: 16
V: TRBV5-1
J: TRBJ2-1
CDR3: CASSLWSGSSYNEQFF

length: 13
V: TRBV27
J: TRBJ2-7
CDR3: CASTYGPSYEQYF

length: 13
V: TRBV9
J: TRBJ1-2
CDR3: CASSLQGAYGYTF

length: 15
V: TRBV5-4
J: TRBJ1-1
CDR3: CASSLPGSLNTEAFF

length: 14
V: TRBV12-3/TRBV12-4
J: TRBJ2-4
CDR3: CASTPGGVGNIQYF

length: 15
V: TRBV5-1
J: TRBJ1-5
CDR3: CASSLDGTTGQPQHF

length: 14
V: TRBV5-5
J: TRBJ2-1
CDR3: CASSSGRPGNEQFF

length: 14
V: TRBV20-1
J: TRBJ2-2
CDR3: CSASDSPNTGELFF

length: 17
V: TRBV6-5
J: TRBJ2-5
CDR3: CASSHQTGVWEGETQYF

length: 19
V: TRBV5-1
J: TRBJ2-3
CDR3: CASSFGGLARSPFTDTQYF

length: 16
V: TRBV5-1
J: TRBJ1-1
CDR3: CASSLGLGAQKTEAFF

length: 14
V: TRBV6-4
J: TRBJ1-1
CDR3: CATSPEAGVAEAFF

length: 13
V: TRBV4-1
J: TRBJ2-7
CDR3: CASSHGQGYEQYF

length: 14
V: TRBV7-2
J: TRBJ1-3
CDR3: CASSLVNTGNTIYF